What follows describes a single TCR beta chain. As handled by the study authors: From reference gene primer amplification, estimates of nucleated cell counts were derived. Assay: immunoSEQ multiplex PCR; the TCRdb copy retains only in-frame clones and omits some. That table furnishes V, J and clone size, whereas the DNA furnished D and trimming. The data contain 250,000 to 350,000 clones, around 90% of them singletons. Either two negative PCRs, clearance, or symptom resolution qualified Cohort 3 donors as recovered. This entry belongs to a study of blood T cell repertoires in COVID-19. Study as a whole: Sample material is recorded as cDNA or gDNA derived from T cells, B-cell-depleted T cells, or PBMCs.

V was cut by 2 bases and J by 2 bases, with 12 bases left in between. This CDR3 contains 15 residues. From germline, CDR1 is SGHTA and CDR2 FQGNSA. Sequencing was done on a sample of PBMCs or T cells enriched from blood (not recorded which). This sequence was found in a woman in her thirties who had recovered from COVID-19. V gene TRBV7-2 combines with J gene TRBJ2-5; the D gene is possibly TRBD1 (6 bases). CDR3 residues: CASSLTGQKQETQYF. The CDR3 DNA reads as TGTGCCAGCAGCTTAACGGGACAAAAGCAAGAGACCCAGTACTTC.